This paragraph covers one T cell receptor (beta chain) sequence. Its specificity is not known. Nominal health characterized the donors when sampled, though unrecorded immune exposures were likely. These data belong to a study of cytomegalovirus exposure and HLA in healthy donors. Whole-study results and caveats: The authors listed 164 TCR beta chains as cytomegalovirus-associated. Highest at DRB1 and lowest at HLA-C, TCR association rates differed among HLA loci in a later analysis. A few of the chains that were CMV-associated were confirmed in vitro to be specific for CMV antigens.

Both 60 Vbeta primers and 13 Jbeta primers went into the PCR. Measured with immunoSEQ multiplex PCR; TCRdb has only the in-frame clones, and not every one. The sample carries over 150,000 clones, roughly 79% recorded once. The specimen was PBMCs. The TCR originated in a woman in her forties or fifties in good health and CMV-seronegative.

The CDR3 DNA is TGTGCCAGCTCACCGGTTACAGGGGCCACAGATACGCAGTATTTT. Amino acid sequence: CASSPVTGATDTQYF. V and J are TRBV18 and TRBJ2-3; 7 bases agree with TRBD1. V trimming: 3 bases; J trimming: 2 bases; junction bases outside the gene matches: 5. The CDR3 contains 15 residues. Germline CDR1 KGHSH, CDR2 LQKENI.